One sample yielded the 13 T cell receptor beta chains listed below, sequenced in a study of OX40 agonist ivuxolimab in advanced cancers. Sequenced by immunoSEQ multiplex PCR; TCRdb stores in-frame clones only, minus some. The table shows some 50,000 clones, with around four fifths occurring only once. Sequenced material: CD4+ or CD8+ T cells sorted from blood, taken in a trial of the OX40 agonist ivuxolimab. All receptors derive from an adult with an advanced solid tumor such as melanoma, head and neck, liver or kidney cancer.

The chain joins TRBV2 to TRBJ2-5; 14 nucleotides agree with TRBD2. The DNA end is a closer match to TRBJ2-7, so the J assignment may be wrong. The CDR3 is 15 amino acids. Germline lookup yields CDR1 SNHLY and CDR2 FYNNEI. CDR3 DNA: TGTGCCAGCAGACCCGGACTAGCGGGGGGCGGCGAGCAGTACTTC. Translation: CASRPGLAGGGEQYF.

The chain links TRBV29-1 to TRBJ2-1; D unclear. The CDR3 loop spans 14 amino acids. Germline CDR1 reads SQVTM; CDR2 reads ANQGSEA. The V end was cut by 4 bases, the J end by 0 bases, with 10 bases between. This CDR3 reads CSVGQDPSYNEQFF. CDR3 sequence (DNA): TGCAGCGTTGGGCAGGACCCCTCCTACAATGAGCAGTTCTTC.

The V gene is TRBV11-3, the J gene TRBJ2-7, with D perhaps matching TRBD1 or TRBD2 (5 bases each). From germline, CDR1 is SGHNT and CDR2 YENEEA. This CDR3 contains 15 residues. V was shortened by 0 bases and J by 6 bases, with 15 bases between the two germline ends. The CDR3, as DNA: TGTGCCAGCAGCTTAGATACGGGGCTATTAGGCGAGCAGTACTTC. Its protein is CASSLDTGLLGEQYF. Variable domain in full (rest from reference TRBV11-3 and TRBJ2-7): EAGVVQSPRYKIIEKKQPVAFWCNPISGHNTLYWYLQNLGQGPELLIRYENEEAVDDSQLPKDRFSAERLKGVDSTLKIQPAELGDSAVYLCASSLDTGLLGEQYFGPGTRLTVT.

The chain has TRBV28 and TRBJ2-1; D is perhaps TRBD2 (6 bases). From germline, CDR1 is MDHEN and CDR2 SYDVKM. CDR3 length: 14 residues. V was shortened by 6 bases and J by 6 bases, with 15 bases between the two germline ends. CDR3 in amino acids: CASRLVGGGNEQFF. The DNA of the CDR3 is TGTGCCAGCAGGCTGGTCGGGGGAGGCAATGAGCAGTTCTTC.

CDR3 loop: CASKLAGGGNEQFF. The CDR3 nucleotides read TGCGCCAGCAAACTAGCGGGGGGGGGCAATGAGCAGTTCTTC. V is TRBV4-1 and J is TRBJ2-1; 13 nucleotides agree with TRBD2. Looked up from germline, CDR1 is MGHRA and CDR2 is YSYEKL. Trimming at V came to 7 bases and at J to 6 bases, leaving 3 bases not matched to a gene. This CDR3 contains 14 residues.

The chain employs TRBV2 and TRBJ2-5; TRBD1 aligns across 9 bases. Germline trimming cut 5 bases from V and 4 bases from J; bases unmatched to any gene: 8. The CDR3 consists of 15 residues. Germline CDR1 is SNHLY and CDR2 is FYNNEI. Here the CDR3 reads CASSRDRAQGETQYF. DNA for the CDR3: TGTGCCAGCAGTCGGGACAGGGCTCAAGGAGAGACCCAGTACTTC. Filled out from reference TRBV2 and TRBJ2-5, the complete variable domain reads EPEVTQTPSHQVTQMGQEVILRCVPISNHLYFYWYRQILGQKVEFLVSFYNNEISEKSEIFDDQFSVERPDGSNFTLKIRSTKLEDSAMYFCASSRDRAQGETQYFGPGTRLLVL.

The chain uses TRBV5-4 and TRBJ2-5; no firm D call. This CDR3 comprises 13 residues. The V end lost 4 bases, the J end lost 0 bases, and 7 bases lay between the germline ends. The germline V gene encodes CDR1 SGHNT and CDR2 YYREEE (reference sequence). The CDR3: CASSPMNQETQYF. The CDR3 DNA sequence: TGTGCCAGCAGCCCCATGAACCAAGAGACCCAGTACTTC.

The chain employs TRBV5-1 and TRBJ1-6; a possible D gene is TRBD1 (5 bases). Germline CDR1 reads SGHRS; CDR2 reads YFSETQ. V lost 4 bases to trimming and J lost 6 bases, with 14 bases between them. The CDR3 contains 15 residues. CDR3 coding DNA: TGCGCCAGCAGCCTGCTTGGGGGAAGTAATTCACCCCTCCACTTT. Amino acids: CASSLLGGSNSPLHF.

This clone was found a few times. CDR3: CASSLEQGVRSPLHF. CDR3 nucleotides: TGCGCCAGCAGCTTGGAACAGGGAGTAAGGTCACCCCTCCACTTT. The chain employs TRBV5-1 and TRBJ1-6, with a tentative D call TRBD1 (6 bases). This CDR3 comprises 15 residues. The ends were cut back, 0 bases at V and 10 bases at J, with 14 bases in the middle. CDR1 and CDR2 (germline): SGHRS, YFSETQ.

The gene calls are TRBV5-1 and TRBJ1-6; TRBD1 agrees at 7 bases. This CDR3 is 16 amino acids long. The ends lost 3 bases at V and 6 bases at J; junction bases unmatched: 9. The germline gives CDR1 SGHRS, CDR2 YFSETQ. This CDR3 is CASSWDSPGTNSPLHF. DNA for the CDR3: TGCGCCAGCAGCTGGGACAGCCCGGGAACTAATTCACCCCTCCACTTT.

This clone was detected once. The chain couples TRBV6-5 to TRBJ2-1; 8 bases fit TRBD1. The CDR3 consists of 16 residues. V lost 1 base to trimming and J lost 1 base; unmatched junction nucleotides: 3. The germline CDR1 and CDR2 sequences are MNHEY and SVGAGI. CDR3 DNA sequence: TGTGCCAGCAGTTACTTAGGACAGGGATCCTACAATGAGCAGTTCTTC. Translating it yields CASSYLGQGSYNEQFF.

This clone came up once. The rearrangement links TRBV4-1 to TRBJ2-5, with D unclear. This CDR3 is built from 13 residues. Germline values: CDR1 MGHRA, CDR2 YSYEKL. V lost 1 base to trimming and J lost 5 bases, with 8 bases between them. Written as DNA, the CDR3 is TGCGCCAGCAGCCAAGTAGGCAGCGAGACCCAGTACTTC. This translates into CASSQVGSETQYF.

This clone showed up just a few times. The chain links TRBV18 to TRBJ2-2; D may be TRBD1 (6 bases). Germline V gene sequence: CDR1 KGHSH, CDR2 LQKENI. The CDR3 is 15 amino acids. Deletions cut 3 bases from V and 2 bases from J, with 10 bases between. The CDR3 sequence is CASSPRTVNTGELFF. The CDR3 DNA is TGTGCCAGCTCACCGCGGACAGTAAACACCGGGGAGCTGTTTTTT.